This passage covers 14 T cell receptor beta chains from one sample sequenced in a study of cytomegalovirus exposure and HLA in healthy donors. The PCR ran on 60 Vbeta and 13 Jbeta primers. The protocol was immunoSEQ multiplex PCR, while the TCRdb copy is restricted to in-frame clones and leaves out a portion. The profile shows roughly 110,000 clones, 82% of them singletons. Sequencing used PBMCs. The origin of the receptors is a woman aged 18-29 years in good health and CMV-seronegative.

This rearrangement joins TRBV4-2 to TRBJ2-1; 10 nucleotides agree with TRBD2. Germline V gene sequence: CDR1 LGHNA, CDR2 YNFKEQ. This CDR3 has 15 amino acids. The V gene end was trimmed by 3 bases and the J gene end by 7 bases; junction bases not matched to a gene: 6. The CDR3 here is CASSQSSGRWNEQFF. The CDR3 nucleotides are TGTGCCAGCAGCCAGTCTAGCGGGAGATGGAATGAGCAGTTCTTC.

This clone was seen just once. The same CDR3 also results from other DNA sequences found in this sample. The chain has TRBV6-4 and TRBJ2-1; 7 bases line up with TRBD1. V was clipped by 4 bases and J by 4 bases; unmatched bases: 4. Per the germline V gene, CDR1 is MRHNA and CDR2 is SNTAGT. The CDR3 contains 14 residues. The CDR3 DNA reads as TGTGCCAGCAGTGTAGGGGGCTCTTACAATGAGCAGTTCTTC. Translated, it gives CASSVGGSYNEQFF.

This rearrangement joins TRBV9 to TRBJ2-2; D is perhaps TRBD2 (6 bases). The ends were cut back, 0 bases at V and 16 bases at J, with 22 bases in the middle. The germline CDR1 and CDR2 sequences are SGDLS and YYNGEE. This CDR3 is built from 15 residues. CDR3 in DNA: TGTGCCAGCAGCGTAGATTCTCGGGGATTTACCGGGAGGTTTTTT. Translating gives CASSVDSRGFTGRFF.

The chain has TRBV6-6 and TRBJ2-7, with 12 bases matching TRBD2. The J call may be wrong; the DNA end is better matched by TRBJ2-1. Looked up from germline, CDR1 is MNHNY and CDR2 is SVGAGI (reference sequence). The CDR3 runs 16 residues. This CDR3 reads CASRPGSSGRVNEQFF. In nucleotides, the CDR3 is TGTGCCAGCAGACCCGGGTCTAGCGGGAGGGTAAATGAGCAGTTCTTC.

The genes are TRBV19 and TRBJ2-5, with D possibly matching TRBD1 (5 bases). This CDR3 is 14 amino acids long. The V and J ends lost 5 bases and 4 bases respectively, with 14 bases between them. Germline lookup yields CDR1 LNHDA and CDR2 SQIVND (reference sequence). The CDR3 loop is CASSPGHFAETQYF. CDR3 coding DNA: TGTGCCAGTAGTCCCGGACACTTTGCAGAGACCCAGTACTTC.

The chain recombines TRBV11-2 with TRBJ1-4; possible D gene TRBD1, 5 bases. CDR3 length equals 15 residues. Germline V gene lookup returns CDR1 SGHAT and CDR2 FQNNGV. V was pared by 3 bases and J by 3 bases, with 11 bases between. CDR3 in amino acids: CASSFQGSANEKLFF. The CDR3 DNA reads as TGTGCCAGCAGCTTTCAGGGCTCGGCTAATGAAAAACTGTTTTTT.

This chain links TRBV29-1 with TRBJ1-1; D is possibly TRBD1 (5 bases). Trimming took 7 bases from V and 6 from J, leaving 12 bases between them. The CDR3 covers 11 residues. Germline loops: CDR1 SQVTM, CDR2 ANQGSEA. In DNA form, the CDR3 reads TGCAGCGGGACAAGTGGTTCTGAAGCTTTCTTT. This encodes CSGTSGSEAFF.

This clone came up a few times. The chain couples TRBV27 to TRBJ1-4; a possible D gene is TRBD1 (6 bases). Germline lookup yields CDR1 MNHEY and CDR2 SMNVEV (reference sequence). This CDR3 region has 13 residues. The V end was cut by 0 bases, the J end by 8 bases, with 7 bases between. As DNA, the CDR3 is TGTGCCAGCAGTTTATCGAGGGGGGAAAAACTGTTTTTT. This codes for CASSLSRGEKLFF.

The chain couples TRBV28 to TRBJ1-5, with D unresolved. CDR3 size: 15 residues. In germline, CDR1 is MDHEN, CDR2 SYDVKM. With 3 bases removed from V and 1 base from J, the gap between germline ends came to 10 bases. The CDR3 loop reads CASSFWGASNQPQHF. CDR3 sequence (DNA): TGTGCCAGCAGTTTTTGGGGAGCCAGCAATCAGCCCCAGCATTTT.

This chain uses TRBV5-1 with TRBJ2-5, with 10 bases that match TRBD1. CDR1 is SGHRS, CDR2 YFSETQ, per germline. The CDR3 runs 14 residues. The trim removed 4 bases at V and 7 bases at J, leaving 7 bases unmatched. The CDR3 protein is CASSPGTGEATQYF. The CDR3 DNA is TGCGCCAGCAGCCCCGGGACAGGGGAAGCGACCCAGTACTTC. Filled out from reference TRBV5-1 and TRBJ2-5, the complete variable domain reads KAGVTQTPRYLIKTRGQQVTLSCSPISGHRSVSWYQQTPGQGLQFLFEYFSETQRNKGNFPGRFSGRQFSNSRSEMNVSTLELGDSALYLCASSPGTGEATQYFGPGTRLLVL.

V usage is TRBV29-1 and J usage is TRBJ2-3, with D hard to call. This CDR3 has 13 amino acids. V lost 4 bases to trimming and J lost 2 bases, with 10 bases between them. CDR1 is SQVTM and CDR2 is ANQGSEA in the germline V gene. CDR3 in amino acids: CSVGADHTDTQYF. CDR3 DNA sequence: TGCAGCGTTGGGGCAGACCACACAGATACGCAGTATTTT.

The chain carries TRBV29-1 and TRBJ1-2, with TRBD1 matching over 7 bases. The CDR3 totals 13 residues. Germline V gives CDR1 SQVTM, CDR2 ANQGSEA. Trimming cost V 6 bases and J 4 bases; bases outside gene matches: 8. The DNA of the CDR3 is TGCAGCGTGCCCGACAGGGTGGGCTATGGCTACACCTTC. It codes for CSVPDRVGYGYTF. The entire variable domain, with the rest obtained from reference TRBV29-1 and TRBJ1-2, is as follows: SAVISQKPSRDICQRGTSLTIQCQVDSQVTMMFWYRQQPGQSLTLIATANQGSEATYESGFVIDKFPISRPNLTFSTLTVSNMSPEDSSIYLCSVPDRVGYGYTFGSGTRLTVV.

The CDR3 DNA sequence: TGTGCCAGCAGCTCCCCGGACAGAGATCCTTATGGCTACACCTTC. Translation: CASSSPDRDPYGYTF. The gene calls are TRBV7-9 and TRBJ1-2; perhaps TRBD1 as D (6 bases). CDR1 and CDR2 (germline): SEHNR, FQNEAQ (reference sequence). The ends were cut back, 4 bases at V and 5 bases at J, with 17 bases in the middle. This CDR3 is 15 amino acids long.

This clone was seen a few times. CDR3 protein: CAISLGLGEDTQYF. The CDR3, as DNA: TGTGCCATCAGCTTGGGACTAGGGGAGGATACGCAGTATTTT. The chain employs TRBV10-3 and TRBJ2-3, with 8 positions matching TRBD2. Trimming took 6 bases from V and 6 from J; bases not matched to a gene: 8. Germline V gene lookup returns CDR1 ENHRY and CDR2 SYGVKD. The CDR3 covers 14 residues.